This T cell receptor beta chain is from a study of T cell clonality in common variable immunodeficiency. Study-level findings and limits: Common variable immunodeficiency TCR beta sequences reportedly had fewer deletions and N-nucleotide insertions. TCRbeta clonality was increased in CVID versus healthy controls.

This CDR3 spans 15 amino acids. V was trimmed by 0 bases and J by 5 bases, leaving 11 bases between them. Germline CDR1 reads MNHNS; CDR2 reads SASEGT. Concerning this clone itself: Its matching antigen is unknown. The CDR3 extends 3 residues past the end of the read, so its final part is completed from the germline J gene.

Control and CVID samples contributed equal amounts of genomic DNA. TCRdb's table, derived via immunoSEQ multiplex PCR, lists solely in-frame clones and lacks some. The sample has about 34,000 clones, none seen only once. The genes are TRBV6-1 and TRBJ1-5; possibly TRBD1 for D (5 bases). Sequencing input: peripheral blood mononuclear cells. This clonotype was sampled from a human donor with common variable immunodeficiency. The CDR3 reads CASSEAVGGDQPQHF. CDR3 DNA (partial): TGTGCCAGCAGTGAAGCGGTCGGGGGAGATCAGCCC.